These 10 T cell receptor beta chains originate from one sample sequenced in a study of blood T cell repertoires in COVID-19. TCRdb's table, derived via immunoSEQ multiplex PCR, lists solely in-frame clones and lacks some. Among about 310,000 clones listed, approximately 83% were seen once. The sequencing input was PBMCs or T cells enriched from blood (not recorded which). The source is a man aged 25 to 40 who had recovered from COVID-19.

The V call is TRBV3-1 (or the pseudogene TRBV3-2), the J call TRBJ2-7; no clear D gene. This CDR3 is 12 amino acids long. Trimming stripped 3 bases from V and 2 bases from J, with 5 bases between. Per germline, CDR1 LGHDT and CDR2 YNNKEL (reference sequence). The CDR3 bases are TGTGCCAGCAGCCAGGCAGCCTACGAGCAGTACTTC. Protein product: CASSQAAYEQYF.

The chain employs TRBV19 and TRBJ2-7; 9 nucleotides align to TRBD1. The germline CDR1 and CDR2 sequences are LNHDA and SQIVND (reference sequence). V was pared by 5 bases and J by 3 bases, with 23 bases of the junction left unmatched. This CDR3 is built from 20 residues. CDR3 residues: CASSALPGTGFGGSFYEQYF. In nucleotides, the CDR3 is TGTGCCAGTAGTGCGCTTCCCGGGACAGGGTTCGGGGGCTCTTTCTACGAGCAGTACTTC.

This rearrangement joins TRBV6-1 to TRBJ2-5, with D possibly TRBD2 on 6 matching bases. Trimming pared 6 bases from V and 1 base from J, leaving 12 bases between. Germline assignment: CDR1 MNHNS and CDR2 SASEGT. The CDR3 sequence is 14 residues long. CDR3: CASSRDGGQETQYF. The CDR3 DNA reads TGTGCCAGCAGCCGTGACGGGGGCCAAGAGACCCAGTACTTC.

The table lists this clone with many counts. The V call is TRBV27, the J call TRBJ1-3, with a possible D match to TRBD1 (5 bases). Germline CDR1 reads MNHEY; CDR2 reads SMNVEV (reference sequence). The V gene lost 6 bases and the J gene lost 4 bases, with 13 bases spanning the gap. The CDR3 length is 14 residues. CDR3 residues: CASSRGGVGNTIYF. DNA for the CDR3: TGTGCCAGCAGCCGGGGGGGGGTAGGAAACACCATATATTTT.

This clone is a singleton in its sample. The chain has TRBV7-2 and TRBJ2-5; 13 nucleotides line up with TRBD2. The CDR3 is 14 amino acids. Germline V gene lookup returns CDR1 SGHTA and CDR2 FQGNSA. The V gene end was trimmed by 2 bases and the J gene end by 10 bases; junction bases not matched to a gene: 4. Here the CDR3 reads CASSLKLAGGRQYF. The CDR3 DNA sequence: TGTGCCAGCAGCTTAAAACTAGCGGGGGGGCGCCAGTACTTC.

This rearrangement joins TRBV4-3 to TRBJ2-7; 9 bases agree with TRBD1. Germline assignment: CDR1 LGHNA and CDR2 YSLEER. V trimming: 4 bases; J trimming: 3 bases; junction bases outside the gene matches: 7. This CDR3 has 15 amino acids. CDR3 in DNA: TGCGCCAGCAGCCTCCTGTGGACAGGGGACTACGAGCAGTACTTC. It translates to CASSLLWTGDYEQYF.

The chain joins TRBV3-1 (or the pseudogene TRBV3-2) to TRBJ1-3, with D possibly matching TRBD1 (6 bases). With 5 bases removed from V and 0 bases from J, the gap between germline ends came to 11 bases. CDR1 LGHDT and CDR2 YNNKEL come from the germline V gene (reference sequence). The CDR3 is made up of 15 amino acids. Here the CDR3 DNA reads TGTGCCAGCAGCTCCGACAGGTCCTCTGGAAACACCATATATTTT. This codes for CASSSDRSSGNTIYF.

This sequence joins TRBV7-9 and TRBJ2-5; 8 bases fit TRBD2. The trim removed 10 bases at V and 1 base at J, leaving 11 bases unmatched. CDR1 and CDR2 from the germline V gene are SEHNR and FQNEAQ (reference sequence). The CDR3 spans 15 residues. CDR3 region: CATRRGAHFQETQYF. The DNA of the CDR3 is TGTGCCACTCGGCGGGGGGCCCACTTCCAAGAGACCCAGTACTTC.

As to this clone: Other DNA sequences from this sample encode an identical CDR3 as well. V usage is TRBV4-3 and J usage is TRBJ1-2, with 9 positions matching TRBD1. The ends lost 4 bases at V and 5 bases at J; junction bases unmatched: 8. The CDR3 has 15 residues. Looked up from germline, CDR1 is LGHNA and CDR2 is YSLEER. The CDR3 protein is CASSPRTGEIYGYTF. The CDR3 nucleotides read TGCGCCAGCAGCCCGCGGACAGGGGAGATATATGGCTACACCTTC.

This clone came up a few times. The chain joins TRBV6-4 to TRBJ2-7; the match to TRBD1 covers 8 bases. There are 14 residues in the CDR3. CDR1 and CDR2 (germline): MRHNA, SNTAGT. V trimming: 6 bases; J trimming: 6 bases; junction bases outside the gene matches: 10. This chain's CDR3 is CASSVQGEGGEQYF. In nucleotides, the CDR3 is TGTGCCAGCAGCGTACAGGGGGAAGGTGGCGAGCAGTACTTC.